Below, one T cell receptor (beta chain) is given with its context. A much larger clone differs from this one at a single base, so this may be a read error. This CDR3 fails to terminate in the conserved phenylalanine or tryptophan, so it likely reflects a read error. These data come from a study of immune heterogeneity within non-small cell lung tumors. The CDR3 totals 16 residues. Trimming at V came to 0 bases and at J to 5 bases, leaving 4 bases not matched to a gene. CDR1 LGHNA and CDR2 YNFKEQ come from the germline V gene. The template consisted of bulk tumor genomic DNA, with 600 ng used per sample. During surgery, each primary tumor gave multiple biopsies spaced as far apart as possible. The patients were newly diagnosed with non-small cell lung cancer, had not been treated, and had curative surgery. The authors amplified TCR beta CDR3 by multiplex PCR with 32 V and 13 J primers. MiXCR, run by TCRdb on the multiplex PCR reads, gives a single entry per CDR3 protein. The repertoire has around 2,700 distinct CDR3 sequences, roughly 25% of them found once; the top ten carry 15% to 20%.

The material sequenced was lung tumor tissue. The TCR comes from a female donor with non-small cell lung cancer. The chain uses TRBV4-2 and TRBJ2-1; 10 nucleotides line up with TRBD2. The CDR3 protein is CASSQDGAGGDNEQFL. The CDR3 DNA is TGTGCCAGCAGCCAAGACGGAGCGGGAGGGGACAATGAGCAGTTCCTC.